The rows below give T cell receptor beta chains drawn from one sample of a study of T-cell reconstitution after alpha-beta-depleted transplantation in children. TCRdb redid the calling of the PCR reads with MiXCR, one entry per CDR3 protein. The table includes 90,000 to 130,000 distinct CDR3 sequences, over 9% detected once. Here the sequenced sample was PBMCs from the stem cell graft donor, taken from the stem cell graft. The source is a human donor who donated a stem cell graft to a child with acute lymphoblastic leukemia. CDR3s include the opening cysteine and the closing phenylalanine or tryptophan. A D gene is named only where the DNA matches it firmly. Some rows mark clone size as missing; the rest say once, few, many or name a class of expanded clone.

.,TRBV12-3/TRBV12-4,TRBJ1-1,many,TGTGCCAGCAGCCCAGGACTGGGGAACACTGAAGCTTTCTTT,CASSPGLGNTEAFF
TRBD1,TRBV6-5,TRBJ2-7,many,TGTGCCAGCAGTTGGACAGGGGGGGGACTAACCTACGAGCAGTACTTC,CASSWTGGGLTYEQYF
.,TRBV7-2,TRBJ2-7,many,TGTGCCAGCAGCTCCTACTACGAGCAGTACTTC,CASSSYYEQYF
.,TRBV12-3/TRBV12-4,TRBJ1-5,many,TGTGCCAGCAGGCTAGGGGGGCCTCAGCCCCAGCATTTT,CASRLGGPQPQHF
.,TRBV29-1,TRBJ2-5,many,TGCAGCGTGATACCCTTCGACACGGTACAAGAGACCCAGTACTTC,CSVIPFDTVQETQYF
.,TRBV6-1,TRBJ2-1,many,TGTGCCAGCAGTGAAAGGGGGGGGGCTAGCGGCAATGAGCAGTTCTTC,CASSERGGASGNEQFF
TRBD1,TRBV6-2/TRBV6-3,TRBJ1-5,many,TGTGCCAGCAGGCCGGGACAGGAGATCTATAGCAATCAGCCCCAGCATTTT,CASRPGQEIYSNQPQHF
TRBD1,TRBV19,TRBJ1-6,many,TGTGCCACCCGACAGGGGGTTTCACCCCTCCACTTT,CATRQGVSPLHF
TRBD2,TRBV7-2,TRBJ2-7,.,TGTGCCAGCAGTCCTTACGGGGCGGGAGCAGCCCACGAGCAGTACTTC,CASSPYGAGAAHEQYF
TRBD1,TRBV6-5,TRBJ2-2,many,TGTGCCAGCAGTAACACAGGGGGCCTGTACACCGGGGAGCTGTTTTTT,CASSNTGGLYTGELFF
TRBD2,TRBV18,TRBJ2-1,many,TGTGCCAGCTCACGTCCTAGCGGGGTCAGTGGTGAGCAGTTCTTC,CASSRPSGVSGEQFF
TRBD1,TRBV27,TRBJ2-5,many,TGTGCCAGCAGTTTACTGGACAGGGGAGAGACCCAGTACTTC,CASSLLDRGETQYF
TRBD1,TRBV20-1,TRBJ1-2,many,TGCAGTGCTGCCGGGGACAGACCATGGTCTAACTATGGCTACACCTTC,CSAAGDRPWSNYGYTF
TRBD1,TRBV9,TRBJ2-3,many,TGTGCCAGCAGCCCTCGGACAGGGAACGTTCGCGGCGATACGCAGTATTTT,CASSPRTGNVRGDTQYF
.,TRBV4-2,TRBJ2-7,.,TGTGCCAGCAGCCCCGCAGGGCTCGGCGAGCAGTACTTC,CASSPAGLGEQYF
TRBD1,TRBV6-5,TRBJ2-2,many,TGTGCCAGCAGACCGGGACAGGGGGATACCGGGGAGCTGTTTTTT,CASRPGQGDTGELFF
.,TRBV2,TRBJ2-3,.,TGTGCCAGCAGTGTCGGTCTCACAGATACGCAGTATTTT,CASSVGLTDTQYF
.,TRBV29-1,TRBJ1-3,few,TGCAGCGTTGTGGGCGTTGGCTCTGGAAACACCATATATTTT,CSVVGVGSGNTIYF
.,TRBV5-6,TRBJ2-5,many,TGTGCCAGCAGCTTGGTTTGGGGGTCTCAGACCCAGTACTTC,CASSLVWGSQTQYF
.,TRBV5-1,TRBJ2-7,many,TGCGCCAGCACCATTTCGGGTGGAGGGTCCGAGCAGTACTTC,CASTISGGGSEQYF
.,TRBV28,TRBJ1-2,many,TGTGCCAGCAGTTTTGGGGTAGCCTATGGCTACACCTTC,CASSFGVAYGYTF
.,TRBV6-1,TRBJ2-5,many,TGTGCCAGCAGTGAAGGTCTCGGCTTCCAAGAGACCCAGTACTTC,CASSEGLGFQETQYF
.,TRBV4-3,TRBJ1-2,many,TGCGCCAGCAGCCAAGGAATCGAAAACTATGGCTACACCTTC,CASSQGIENYGYTF
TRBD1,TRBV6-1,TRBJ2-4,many,TGTGCCAGCAGCAGGGACAGGGGGCGATACATTCAGTACTTC,CASSRDRGRYIQYF
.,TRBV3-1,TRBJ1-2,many,TGTGCCAGCAGCCCCACCGCCGCTGATGGCTACACCTTC,CASSPTAADGYTF
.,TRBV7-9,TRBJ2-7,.,TGTGCCAGCAGCTCCCGGACGGGGAGTAGATACGAGCAGTACTTC,CASSSRTGSRYEQYF
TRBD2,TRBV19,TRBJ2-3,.,TGTGCCAGTAGTATAGCCTCCGGGACTAGCGGGAGGACAGATACGCAGTATTTT,CASSIASGTSGRTDTQYF
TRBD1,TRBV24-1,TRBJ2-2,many,TGTGCCACCAGTGAAACAGGGGGAGCGAACACCGGGGAGCTGTTTTTT,CATSETGGANTGELFF
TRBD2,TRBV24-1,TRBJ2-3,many,TGTGCCACCAGTGATTCGAAGGGAGGGACTTACACAGATACGCAGTATTTT,CATSDSKGGTYTDTQYF